These 27 T cell receptor beta chains came from one sample sequenced in a study of blood T cell repertoires in COVID-19. Assay: immunoSEQ multiplex PCR; the TCRdb copy retains only in-frame clones and omits some. The sample contains around 160,000 clones, 80% of which appear only once. Sequenced material: peripheral blood. These receptor sequences come from a man aged 55 to 70 with active or convalescent COVID-19.

This rearrangement joins TRBV5-3 to TRBJ1-1; D remains ambiguous. TRBV5-3 is sorted into the ORF group, with uncertain function. CDR3 length equals 15 residues. Deletions cut 2 bases from V and 4 bases from J, with 15 bases between. In DNA form, the CDR3 reads TGTGCCAGAAGCTTCCGGCAGTCCTGCGGCACTGAAGCTTTCTTT. This sequence encodes CARSFRQSCGTEAFF.

The V and J genes are TRBV27 and TRBJ2-1; possible D gene TRBD1, 6 bases. The CDR3 runs 15 residues. The V gene lost 0 bases and the J gene lost 11 bases, with 17 bases spanning the gap. The germline CDR1 and CDR2 sequences are MNHEY and SMNVEV (reference sequence). The CDR3 DNA reads as TGTGCCAGCAGTTTATCGGCAGGGGCCTTTTCAAAGCAGTTCTTC. It codes for CASSLSAGAFSKQFF.

J is TRBJ2-1 and V is TRBV7-3; D is perhaps TRBD1 (5 bases). Germline loops: CDR1 SGHTA, CDR2 FQGTGA. This CDR3 spans 16 amino acids. V gave up 5 bases and J gave up 8 bases, with 22 bases separating them. CDR3 loop: CASSPTKGWGGDEQFF. The CDR3 DNA reads TGTGCCAGCAGCCCTACTAAGGGGTGGGGTGGCGATGAGCAGTTCTTC.

This chain joins TRBV5-4 and TRBJ1-2; 10 nucleotides line up with TRBD1. The J segment lost 8 bases and the V segment lost 4 bases, leaving 8 bases of the junction unmatched. Germline CDR1 reads SGHNT; CDR2 reads YYREEE (reference sequence). The CDR3 is 14 residues long. The CDR3 protein is CASSIDRGLLGYTF. The CDR3 bases are TGTGCCAGCAGCATAGACAGGGGGCTCTTAGGCTACACCTTC.

The CDR3 spells CASRRPRGDEKLFF. The CDR3 DNA is TGTGCCAGTAGACGGCCCCGGGGGGATGAAAAACTGTTTTTT. The V and J genes are TRBV19 and TRBJ1-4; a weak D match, TRBD1 (5 bases). This CDR3 has 14 residues. Trimming removed 6 bases from V and 6 bases from J, with 14 bases in between. The germline CDR1 and CDR2 sequences are LNHDA and SQIVND (reference sequence).

This rearrangement joins TRBV7-2 to TRBJ2-7; 7 bases are a match to TRBD1. Germline V CDR1 and CDR2: SGHTA, FQGNSA. The CDR3 covers 15 residues. Germline trimming cut 2 bases from V and 0 bases from J; bases unmatched to any gene: 4. Here the CDR3 DNA reads TGTGCCAGCAGCTTACAAGACAGGGTCTCCTACGAGCAGTACTTC. This encodes CASSLQDRVSYEQYF.

The chain has TRBV4-3 and TRBJ2-1; D uncertain. Germline CDR1 is LGHNA and CDR2 is YSLEER. Trimming shortened V by 0 bases and J by 4 bases, and 13 bases separated the two germline ends. The CDR3 has 16 residues. CDR3 sequence reads: CASSQDVYARYNEQFF. CDR3 coding DNA: TGCGCCAGCAGCCAAGATGTTTATGCGCGTTACAATGAGCAGTTCTTC.

The chain recombines TRBV5-1 with TRBJ2-5; a weak D match, TRBD1 (6 bases). The CDR3 is made up of 13 amino acids. The germline V gene encodes CDR1 SGHRS and CDR2 YFSETQ. V lost 3 bases to trimming and J lost 5 bases, with 11 bases between them. The CDR3 DNA is TGCGCCAGCAGCTCAGGGGCTTCGGAGACCCAGTACTTC. It translates to CASSSGASETQYF.

V gene TRBV28 combines with J gene TRBJ1-2; D might be TRBD1 (6 bases). V was clipped by 3 bases and J by 6 bases, with 11 bases between them. From germline, CDR1 is MDHEN and CDR2 SYDVKM. This CDR3 has 13 amino acids. CDR3 loop: CASSFSQGHGYTF. The DNA of the CDR3 is TGTGCCAGCAGTTTTTCACAGGGCCATGGCTACACCTTC.

V and J are TRBV7-9 and TRBJ1-1; 8 bases line up with TRBD1. Germline lookup yields CDR1 SEHNR and CDR2 FQNEAQ (reference sequence). The junction had 13 bases not matched to a gene; V was cut back by 5 bases and J by 5 bases. The CDR3 runs 16 residues. Here the CDR3 reads CASSTPGQQGETEAFF. CDR3 DNA: TGTGCCAGCAGCACCCCCGGACAACAGGGGGAGACTGAAGCTTTCTTT.

J is TRBJ1-3 and V is TRBV11-2, with a weak D call TRBD1 (6 bases). The germline CDR1 and CDR2 sequences are SGHAT and FQNNGV. V was trimmed by 0 bases and J by 2 bases, leaving 14 bases between them. The CDR3 spans 17 residues. The CDR3 loop is CASSLDPPGAAGNTIYF. The CDR3 nucleotides are TGTGCCAGCAGCTTAGACCCCCCAGGGGCTGCTGGAAACACCATATATTTT. Looking up the rest from reference TRBV11-2 and TRBJ1-3 gives the full variable domain: EAGVAQSPRYKIIEKRQSVAFWCNPISGHATLYWYQQILGQGPKLLIQFQNNGVVDDSQLPKDRFSAERLKGVDSTLKIQPAKLEDSAVYLCASSLDPPGAAGNTIYFGEGSWLTVV.

The chain recombines TRBV28 with TRBJ2-6; perhaps TRBD1 as D (5 bases). Trimming removed 1 base from V and 4 bases from J, with 8 bases in between. This CDR3 contains 15 residues. The V gene's germline CDR1 is MDHEN and CDR2 SYDVKM. CDR3 nucleotides: TGTGCCAGCAGTTTATCGGACATCGGGGCCAACGTCCTGACTTTC. As protein: CASSLSDIGANVLTF. Full variable domain (remainder filled in from reference TRBV28 and TRBJ2-6): DVKVTQSSRYLVKRTGEKVFLECVQDMDHENMFWYRQDPGLGLRLIYFSYDVKMKEKGDIPEGYSVSREKKERFSLILESASTNQTSMYLCASSLSDIGANVLTFGAGSRLTVL.

The V gene is TRBV30, the J gene TRBJ1-2; D is possibly TRBD1 (5 bases). The CDR3 has 15 amino acids. Germline lookup yields CDR1 GTSNPN and CDR2 SVGIG (reference sequence). Trimming took off 3 bases at V and 4 bases at J, with 18 bases between the two ends. CDR3 in amino acids: CAWREFSGSGYGYTF. The DNA of the CDR3 is TGTGCCTGGAGGGAATTTTCAGGGTCTGGCTATGGCTACACCTTC.

The CDR3 here is CSVDRTGTGLEQYF. CDR3 DNA sequence: TGCAGCGTCGATCGGACAGGAACCGGGTTGGAGCAGTACTTC. The chain carries TRBV29-1 and TRBJ2-7, with 7 bases matching TRBD1. Germline V gene lookup returns CDR1 SQVTM and CDR2 ANQGSEA. Losses at the gene ends were 6 bases for V and 7 bases for J; bases not matched to a gene: 15. The CDR3 length is 14 residues.

V is TRBV1 and J is TRBJ1-5; the D call in the table, TRBD1, was not verified against the DNA. TRBV1 is shown as a pseudogene. This CDR3 contains 17 residues. The CDR3, as DNA: TGCACCAGCAGCCATCTCCCCGGGACAGGTGGGAATCAGCCCCAGCATTTT. Translated: CTSSHLPGTGGNQPQHF.

The CDR3 loop reads CASSYAVGGSYEQYF. As DNA, the CDR3 is TGTGCCAGCAGTTACGCCGTCGGGGGCTCCTACGAGCAGTACTTC. The chain couples TRBV6-5 to TRBJ2-7; D is perhaps TRBD2 (6 bases). V was pared by 2 bases and J by 0 bases, with 11 bases between. Germline V gene lookup returns CDR1 MNHEY and CDR2 SVGAGI. The CDR3 runs to 15 residues.

The V call is TRBV7-3, the J call TRBJ2-1; tentative D call: TRBD2 (6 bases). CDR1 is SGHTA, CDR2 FQGTGA, per germline. The CDR3 contains 15 residues. V dropped 0 bases and J dropped 3 bases, with 9 bases sitting between them. Here the CDR3 reads CASSLTGSNYNEQFF. DNA of the CDR3: TGTGCCAGCAGCTTAACCGGGAGTAACTACAATGAGCAGTTCTTC.

The chain carries TRBV27 and TRBJ2-1; 8 bases fit TRBD2. The junction had 2 bases not matched to a gene; V was cut back by 2 bases and J by 8 bases. Germline V lookup: CDR1 MNHEY, CDR2 SMNVEV (reference sequence). There are 13 residues in the CDR3. The CDR3 protein is CASSLAGGHEQFF. The CDR3 nucleotides read TGTGCCAGCAGTTTAGCGGGAGGACATGAGCAGTTCTTC.

CDR3 residues: CSASGQDRGNGYTF. CDR3 bases: TGCAGTGCTAGTGGGCAGGACAGGGGGAATGGCTACACCTTC. The rearrangement uses TRBV20-1 and TRBJ1-2; the match to TRBD1 covers 10 bases. Germline CDR1 DFQATT, CDR2 SNEGSKA (reference sequence). This CDR3 comprises 14 residues. V shed 3 bases and J 6 bases; nucleotides not matched to a gene: 7.

This chain uses TRBV7-2 with TRBJ2-7; 7 nucleotides match TRBD1. Germline V gene sequence: CDR1 SGHTA, CDR2 FQGNSA. The CDR3 is made up of 14 amino acids. The V segment lost 5 bases and the J segment 2 bases; nucleotides outside the gene matches: 6. The CDR3: CASSPGQGAYEQYF. DNA for the CDR3: TGTGCCAGCAGCCCCGGGCAGGGGGCCTACGAGCAGTACTTC. Full variable domain (outside the CDR3, taken from reference TRBV7-2 and TRBJ2-7): GAGVSQSPSNKVTEKGKDVELRCDPISGHTALYWYRQSLGQGLEFLIYFQGNSAPDKSGLPSDRFSAERTGGSVSTLTIQRTQQEDSAVYLCASSPGQGAYEQYFGPGTRLTVT.

The chain has TRBV27 and TRBJ2-3; possible D gene TRBD2, 5 bases. The V end was cut by 5 bases, the J end by 1 base, with 19 bases between. CDR1 is MNHEY, CDR2 SMNVEV, per germline (reference sequence). The CDR3 spans 17 residues. CDR3 region: CASSLRANPGGTDTQYF. CDR3 bases: TGTGCCAGCAGTCTCCGGGCAAACCCCGGGGGCACAGATACGCAGTATTTT.

J is TRBJ2-5 and V is TRBV7-3, with TRBD1 matching 8 bases. Germline V lookup: CDR1 SGHTA, CDR2 FQGTGA. Unmatched junction bases numbered 18, after V lost 5 bases and J lost 7 bases. This CDR3 comprises 17 residues. The CDR3 sequence: CASSAAGQGSATRTQYF. CDR3 bases: TGTGCCAGCAGCGCCGCAGGACAGGGTTCGGCCACTCGGACCCAGTACTTC.

This sequence joins TRBV28 and TRBJ1-3; no clear D gene. CDR1 is MDHEN and CDR2 is SYDVKM in the germline V gene. V was pared by 6 bases and J by 8 bases, with 8 bases between. This CDR3 spans 11 amino acids. CDR3 amino acids: CASSPRDTIYF. The CDR3, as DNA: TGTGCCAGCAGCCCCCGAGACACCATATATTTT.

The V call is TRBV24-1, the J call TRBJ2-7; unclear D gene. Germline CDR1 reads KGHDR; CDR2 reads SFDVKD. The V gene lost 5 bases and the J gene lost 0 bases, with 10 bases spanning the gap. The CDR3 sequence is 14 residues long. CDR3 DNA sequence: TGTGCCACCAGTGTCGAGGTGAGCTCCTACGAGCAGTACTTC. Encoded protein: CATSVEVSSYEQYF.

The rearrangement joins TRBV28 to TRBJ1-2; weak D call: TRBD1 (5 bases). V lost 5 bases to trimming and J lost 7 bases, with 14 bases between them. Germline loops: CDR1 MDHEN, CDR2 SYDVKM. This CDR3 region has 13 residues. CDR3 coding DNA: TGTGCCAGCAGTCAGAATTTCGGGGGTGGCTACACCTTC. Its translation is CASSQNFGGGYTF.

Only a few counts were recorded for this clone. The chain couples TRBV7-2 to TRBJ2-5, with TRBD1 identical over 8 bases. The germline V gene encodes CDR1 SGHTA and CDR2 FQGNSA. V lost 4 bases to trimming and J lost 5 bases; unmatched junction nucleotides: 6. The CDR3 runs to 14 residues. This CDR3 is CASSSQGAGETQYF. The DNA for the CDR3 is TGTGCCAGCAGCTCTCAGGGGGCCGGGGAGACCCAGTACTTC.

The rearrangement links TRBV15 to TRBJ1-4; D gene unclear. The CDR3 is made up of 13 amino acids. V was shortened by 0 bases and J by 13 bases, with 12 bases between the two germline ends. The germline V gene encodes CDR1 LNHNV and CDR2 YYDKDF (reference sequence). This CDR3 reads CATSREKRTGLFF. CDR3 DNA: TGTGCCACCAGCAGAGAAAAGCGCACTGGACTGTTTTTT.